This passage covers 31 T cell receptor beta chains from one sample sequenced in a study of regulatory T cells in long-lasting Graves disease. As for time point: newly diagnosed GD, antithyroid drugs for less than 3 months. With RNA extracted from PBMCs as input, the TCR library was made. The authors built TCR beta libraries using iRepertoire HTBI primers and Arm-PCR of CDR3 regions. MiXCR was run by TCRdb on the multiplex PCR reads, yielding one entry per CDR3 protein. The sample consists of 540,000 or so distinct CDR3 sequences, about 13% of them appearing once. These sequences were also reported in another study, on T cells in Graves' hyperthyroidism and ophthalmopathy.

The source was peripheral blood mononuclear cells (PBMCs), collected at new diagnosis, from a patient treated with antithyroid drugs. These receptors originate from a man aged 30 to 39 with Graves disease.

The J gene is TRBJ1-1, the V gene TRBV5-1, with 7 bases fitting TRBD1. This CDR3 comprises 18 residues. J gave up 3 bases and V 3 bases, and 17 bases lay outside the gene matches. The V gene's germline CDR1 is SGHRS and CDR2 YFSETQ. Written as DNA, the CDR3 is TGCGCCAGCAGCTCCGGACCACTTAACAGGGGAGTGGACACTGAAGCTTTCTTT. Its protein is CASSSGPLNRGVDTEAFF.

This clonotype was seen repeatedly, ten times or more. The V gene is TRBV12-3 or TRBV12-4, the J gene TRBJ2-7; possibly TRBD1 or TRBD2 for D (5 bases each). This CDR3 has 11 residues. V was pared by 2 bases and J by 7 bases, with 6 bases between. The CDR3 reads CASSLWGEQYF. The CDR3 bases are TGTGCCAGCAGTTTATGGGGGGAGCAGTACTTC.

This clonotype has at least ten counts. The rearrangement links TRBV20-1 to TRBJ2-5, with D possibly being TRBD2 (6 bases). This CDR3 has 15 amino acids. The germline gives CDR1 DFQATT, CDR2 SNEGSKA (reference sequence). Trimming pared 0 bases from V and 5 bases from J, leaving 16 bases between. DNA for the CDR3: TGCAGTGCTAGAGATGGGCTAGCGCCCGGGGAGACCCAGTACTTC. Its translation: CSARDGLAPGETQYF.

This clonotype has just a few counts. The chain combines TRBV27 with TRBJ1-4; no clear D gene. The germline V gene encodes CDR1 MNHEY and CDR2 SMNVEV (reference sequence). Trimming removed 2 bases at V and 0 bases at J, with 4 bases between. The CDR3 is 14 amino acids. The CDR3 here is CASSLKPTNEKLFF. The CDR3, as DNA: TGTGCCAGCAGTTTAAAACCAACTAATGAAAAACTGTTTTTT.

In this sample, this clonotype turned up many times. The chain joins TRBV29-1 to TRBJ1-1; 7 positions agree with TRBD1. V lost 0 bases and J lost 5; bases outside the gene matches: 6. Germline CDR1 is SQVTM and CDR2 is ANQGSEA. This CDR3 is built from 14 residues. Here the CDR3 reads CSVEEGGAGTEAFF. The CDR3 nucleotides read TGCAGCGTTGAAGAAGGGGGCGCGGGAACTGAAGCTTTCTTT.

There are many counts of this clonotype. The CDR3 sequence is CASSTAIVDDTQYF. The CDR3 region has the DNA TGTGCCAGCAGTACCGCCATTGTCGATGATACGCAGTATTTT. The chain joins TRBV7-8 to TRBJ2-3; no firm D call. Germline V gives CDR1 SGHVS, CDR2 FQNEAQ. V was cut by 6 bases and J by 6 bases, with 16 bases left in between. The CDR3 totals 14 residues.

This clonotype was counted many times. V usage is TRBV7-8 and J usage is TRBJ2-2, with 15 bases that match TRBD2. Germline assignment: CDR1 SGHVS and CDR2 FQNEAQ. The CDR3 sequence is 17 residues long. V dropped 5 bases and J dropped 3; count of bases not matched to a gene: 4. The CDR3 region is CASSPGTSGRYTGELFF. The CDR3 DNA reads TGTGCCAGCAGCCCCGGGACTAGCGGGAGGTACACCGGGGAGCTGTTTTTT.

The genes are TRBV4-1 and TRBJ2-1; 9 nucleotides agree with TRBD2. V dropped 1 base and J dropped 4; count of bases not matched to a gene: 8. Germline V gives CDR1 MGHRA, CDR2 YSYEKL. The CDR3 covers 17 residues. The CDR3 here is CASSQGVAGGRYNEQFF. In DNA, the CDR3 is TGCGCCAGCAGCCAAGGGGTGGCGGGAGGGCGTTACAATGAGCAGTTCTTC.

There are many counts of this clonotype. The CDR3 nucleotides read TGCAGTGCCCTGGACGGCGGCTCCTACGAGCAGTACTTC. It encodes CSALDGGSYEQYF. The chain has TRBV20-1 and TRBJ2-7; D uncertain. This CDR3 region has 13 residues. V gave up 6 bases and J gave up 0 bases, with 12 bases separating them. Germline lookup yields CDR1 DFQATT and CDR2 SNEGSKA (reference sequence).

This clonotype was seen at least ten times. DNA for the CDR3: TGTGCCAGCAAGACCGGGGCCGTTCGGGAAAAACTGTTTTTT. Amino acid sequence: CASKTGAVREKLFF. V gene TRBV12-3 or TRBV12-4 combines with J gene TRBJ1-4, with D possibly TRBD1 on 5 matching bases. The length of the CDR3 is 14 residues. The germline V and J ends were trimmed by 7 bases and 8 bases, with 17 bases remaining between them.

This clonotype showed up just a few times. The V call is TRBV18, the J call TRBJ2-7; D possibly corresponds to TRBD1 (6 bases). This CDR3 region has 16 residues. CDR1 and CDR2 from the germline V gene are KGHSH and LQKENI. Between the trimmed V and J ends, which lost 1 base and 2 bases, there was a span of 15 bases. The CDR3: CASSPLVGRGAYEQYF. The DNA for the CDR3 is TGTGCCAGCTCACCACTGGTGGGCAGGGGTGCCTACGAGCAGTACTTC.

This clonotype was counted ten times or more. J is TRBJ2-1 and V is TRBV6-1; D not resolved. Trimming left V 3 bases short and J 9 bases short, with 9 bases between. Germline CDR1 is MNHNS and CDR2 is SASEGT. There are 12 residues in the CDR3. The CDR3 DNA is TGTGCCAGCAGTGAGCTTGTGGGTGAGCAGTTCTTC. Its protein product is CASSELVGEQFF.

In its sample, this clonotype was seen many times. The chain has TRBV29-1 and TRBJ1-1, with D possibly matching TRBD1 (6 bases). This CDR3 is built from 13 residues. Germline assignment: CDR1 SQVTM and CDR2 ANQGSEA. Trimming took off 6 bases at V and 0 bases at J, with 11 bases between the two ends. The CDR3 nucleotides read TGCAGCGTGAGGACAGCCATGAACACTGAAGCTTTCTTT. Protein sequence: CSVRTAMNTEAFF.

This clonotype was seen a handful of times. J is TRBJ2-7 and V is TRBV7-9; 8 bases match TRBD1. This CDR3 spans 15 amino acids. CDR1 and CDR2 from the germline V gene are SEHNR and FQNEAQ (reference sequence). With 5 bases clipped from V and 2 bases from J, the junction kept 8 bases outside the gene matches. CDR3: CASSARTGKAYEQYF. CDR3 in DNA: TGTGCCAGCAGCGCACGGACAGGGAAAGCCTACGAGCAGTACTTC.

A few counts support this clonotype. The chain joins TRBV2 to TRBJ2-1; no definite D call. Gene TRBJ2-5 matches the end of the DNA better, so the J call may be wrong. Looked up from germline, CDR1 is SNHLY and CDR2 is FYNNEI. The CDR3 consists of 13 residues. The CDR3 here is CASIRRLEETQYF. In DNA, the CDR3 is TGTGCCAGCATCAGGCGTCTGGAGGAGACCCAGTACTTC.

The sample holds a few counts of this clonotype. The genes are TRBV20-1 and TRBJ1-1; no clear D. The CDR3 consists of 14 residues. Germline assignment: CDR1 DFQATT and CDR2 SNEGSKA (reference sequence). Trimming took 3 bases from V and 1 from J, leaving 12 bases between them. The CDR3 sequence is CSARPSDANTEAFF. In nucleotides, the CDR3 is TGCAGTGCTAGGCCCTCAGACGCGAACACTGAAGCTTTCTTT.

This clonotype has ten or more counts. The chain uses TRBV5-5 and TRBJ2-5; no reliable D call. The V gene's germline CDR1 is SGHKS and CDR2 YYEKEE (reference sequence). This CDR3 has 15 amino acids. The V gene lost 4 bases and the J gene lost 1 base, with 14 bases spanning the gap. The CDR3 DNA reads as TGTGCCAGCAGCCACCTCTCCCGAGCCCAAGAGACCCAGTACTTC. Amino acid sequence: CASSHLSRAQETQYF.

In this sample, this clonotype turned up many times. The chain joins TRBV5-1 to TRBJ2-7; D unresolved. In germline, CDR1 is SGHRS, CDR2 YFSETQ. V lost 1 base and J lost 0, with 8 bases in between. The CDR3 extends over 14 amino acids. CDR3 coding DNA: TGCGCCAGCAGCTTGTATCCGAGCTCCTACGAGCAGTACTTC. It codes for CASSLYPSSYEQYF. The full variable domain, completed using reference TRBV5-1 and TRBJ2-7, is KAGVTQTPRYLIKTRGQQVTLSCSPISGHRSVSWYQQTPGQGLQFLFEYFSETQRNKGNFPGRFSGRQFSNSRSEMNVSTLELGDSALYLCASSLYPSSYEQYFGPGTRLTVT.

To note about this clonotype: A much larger clonotype is one base distant, so this may be a read error. J is TRBJ2-3 and V is TRBV2; D unclear. The germline V gene encodes CDR1 SNHLY and CDR2 FYNNEI. The CDR3 is 17 amino acids. This CDR3 reads CVSSEARRGRSTDTQYF. CDR3 coding DNA: TGTGTCAGCAGTGAAGCGCGCCGCGGCCGGAGCACAGATACGCAGTATTTT.

The CDR3 is CASSGSGTGTYEQYF. The DNA of the CDR3 is TGTGCCAGCAGTGGGTCTGGGACGGGAACCTACGAGCAGTACTTC. The chain combines TRBV25-1 with TRBJ2-7; D could derive from TRBD1 or TRBD2 (5 bases each). This CDR3 has 15 amino acids. V was trimmed by 4 bases and J by 2 bases, leaving 15 bases between them. In germline, CDR1 is MGHDK, CDR2 SYGVNS.

This clonotype showed up many times. This rearrangement joins TRBV15 to TRBJ2-2; 11 bases align to TRBD2. The length of the CDR3 is 16 residues. Germline V gives CDR1 LNHNV, CDR2 YYDKDF (reference sequence). Trimming at V came to 6 bases and at J to 1 base, leaving 4 bases not matched to a gene. DNA for the CDR3: TGTGCCACCAGTCCGACTAGCGGGGAGAACACCGGGGAGCTGTTTTTT. Translating it yields CATSPTSGENTGELFF.

The chain is built from TRBV11-2 and TRBJ2-3, with D tentatively TRBD1 or TRBD2 (6 bases each). The CDR3 sequence is 19 residues long. Between the trimmed V and J ends, which lost 2 bases and 0 bases, there was a span of 21 bases. Germline assignment: CDR1 SGHAT and CDR2 FQNNGV. In DNA form, the CDR3 reads TGTGCCAGCAGCTTACGGGGGCACCACTACAAAATCAGCACAGATACGCAGTATTTT. It translates to CASSLRGHHYKISTDTQYF.

This clonotype was recorded many times. The J gene is TRBJ2-1, the V gene TRBV5-1, with 8 positions matching TRBD2. CDR3 length equals 16 residues. Losses at the gene ends were 0 bases for V and 5 bases for J; bases not matched to a gene: 7. CDR1 is SGHRS and CDR2 is YFSETQ in the germline V gene. CDR3 DNA sequence: TGCGCCAGCAGCTTGGAACCCAGCGGGGGAAACAATGAGCAGTTCTTC. As protein: CASSLEPSGGNNEQFF.

A single count supports this clonotype. The gene calls are TRBV7-9 and TRBJ1-4, with 9 bases identical to TRBD1. This CDR3 has 14 residues. V lost 6 bases and J lost 6; bases outside the gene matches: 5. Germline lookup yields CDR1 SEHNR and CDR2 FQNEAQ (reference sequence). This CDR3 reads CASRPGTGYEKLFF. The CDR3 bases are TGTGCCAGCAGACCCGGGACAGGGTATGAAAAACTGTTTTTT.

In this sample, this clonotype turned up many times. The V and J genes are TRBV7-2 and TRBJ1-2; TRBD1 aligns across 9 bases. Germline V lookup: CDR1 SGHTA, CDR2 FQGNSA. The CDR3 extends over 15 amino acids. V lost 5 bases to trimming and J lost 4 bases; unmatched junction nucleotides: 8. Here the CDR3 DNA reads TGTGCCAGCAGCCCCGCGGGACAGGGAACCTATGGCTACACCTTC. Amino acids: CASSPAGQGTYGYTF.

The V gene is TRBV7-2, the J gene TRBJ1-3; D perhaps matches TRBD1 (6 bases). The V and J ends lost 5 bases and 0 bases respectively, with 11 bases between them. CDR3 size: 15 residues. CDR1 SGHTA and CDR2 FQGNSA come from the germline V gene. As DNA, the CDR3 is TGTGCCAGCAGCACCTACAGGGCCTCTGGAAACACCATATATTTT. Its protein product is CASSTYRASGNTIYF.

This clonotype was recorded at least ten times. This sequence joins TRBV30 and TRBJ2-1; D not resolved. V was cut by 4 bases and J by 8 bases, with 18 bases left in between. CDR3 length equals 14 residues. Germline assignment: CDR1 GTSNPN and CDR2 SVGIG (reference sequence). The CDR3 reads CAWTPSVVKYEQFF. CDR3 DNA: TGTGCCTGGACACCCTCAGTGGTAAAATATGAGCAGTTCTTC.

The chain has TRBV18 and TRBJ2-7; D is undetermined. Per the germline V gene, CDR1 is KGHSH and CDR2 is LQKENI. The CDR3 consists of 13 residues. V shed 3 bases and J shed 3 bases, with 9 bases lying between them. The CDR3 here is CASSPNSGYEQYF. CDR3 DNA: TGTGCCAGCTCACCGAATTCGGGCTACGAGCAGTACTTC.

This clonotype has ten or more counts. The chain couples TRBV20-1 to TRBJ2-1, with D perhaps TRBD2 (5 bases). CDR3 length: 16 amino acids. V dropped 1 base and J dropped 0 bases, with 13 bases sitting between them. Germline V gene lookup returns CDR1 DFQATT and CDR2 SNEGSKA (reference sequence). In DNA form, the CDR3 reads TGCAGTGCTAGAGCCTTAGCGCTTAGCTCCTACAATGAGCAGTTCTTC. Translating gives CSARALALSSYNEQFF.

Points on this clonotype: A much larger clone lies one base from this, so it may be a read error. The conserved final phenylalanine or tryptophan is absent from the CDR3, which likely points to a read error. The V and J genes are TRBV6-1 and TRBJ1-5; TRBD1 is a possible D gene (5 bases). This CDR3 is built from 14 residues. V was pared by 5 bases and J by 0 bases, with 8 bases between. The germline CDR1 and CDR2 sequences are MNHNS and SASEGT. CDR3 nucleotide sequence: TGTGCCAGCAGTCCGACAGATAGCAATCAGCCCCAGCATCTT. Residues: CASSPTDSNQPQHL.

About this clonotype itself: With a far larger clone one base away, a read error is the likely cause. The rearrangement links TRBV7-9 to TRBJ2-7, with D perhaps TRBD1 (6 bases). The V gene lost 5 bases and the J gene lost 2 bases, with 13 bases spanning the gap. The CDR3 contains 14 residues. CDR1 and CDR2 (germline): SEHNR, FQNEAQ (reference sequence). CDR3 nucleotide sequence: TGTGCCAGCAGCCCGGACGAGGGGGCCTACGAGCAGTACTTC. This translates into CASSPDEGAYEQYF.